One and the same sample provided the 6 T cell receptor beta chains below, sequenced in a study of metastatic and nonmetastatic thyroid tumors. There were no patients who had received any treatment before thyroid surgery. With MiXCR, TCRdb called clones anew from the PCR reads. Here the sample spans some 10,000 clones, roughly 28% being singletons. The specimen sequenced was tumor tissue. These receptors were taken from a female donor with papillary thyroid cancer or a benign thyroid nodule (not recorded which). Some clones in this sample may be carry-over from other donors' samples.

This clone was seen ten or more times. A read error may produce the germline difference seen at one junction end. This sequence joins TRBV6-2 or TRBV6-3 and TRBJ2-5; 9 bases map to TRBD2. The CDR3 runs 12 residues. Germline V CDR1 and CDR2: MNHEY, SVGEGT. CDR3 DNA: TGTGCCAGCAGTTACTGGCGGGAGGGGCCTTTCTTC. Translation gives CASSYWREGPFF.

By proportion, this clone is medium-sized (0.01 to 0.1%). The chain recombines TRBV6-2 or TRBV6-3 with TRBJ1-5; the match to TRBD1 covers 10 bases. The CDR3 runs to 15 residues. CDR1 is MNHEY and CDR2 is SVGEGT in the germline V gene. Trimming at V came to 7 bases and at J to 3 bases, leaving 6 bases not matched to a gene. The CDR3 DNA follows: TGTGCCAGCACCTTGGACAGGGGGTACAATCAGCCCCAGCATTTT. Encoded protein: CASTLDRGYNQPQHF.

The CDR3 reads CSASQGERNQPQHF. For the CDR3, the DNA is TGCAGTGCTTCACAGGGGGAACGCAATCAGCCCCAGCATTTT. The chain employs TRBV20-1 and TRBJ1-5, with 8 bases identical to TRBD1. Germline V gives CDR1 DFQATT, CDR2 SNEGSKA (reference sequence). Trimming removed 5 bases from V and 2 bases from J; junction bases left unmatched: 5. CDR3 size: 14 residues.

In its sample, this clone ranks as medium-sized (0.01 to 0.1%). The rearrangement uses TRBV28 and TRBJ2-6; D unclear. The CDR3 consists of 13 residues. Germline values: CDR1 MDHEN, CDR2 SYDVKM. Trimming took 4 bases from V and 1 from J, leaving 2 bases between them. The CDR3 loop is CASSSSGANVLTF. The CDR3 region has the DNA TGTGCCAGCAGTTCGTCTGGGGCCAACGTCCTGACTTTC. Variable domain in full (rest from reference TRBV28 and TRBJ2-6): DVKVTQSSRYLVKRTGEKVFLECVQDMDHENMFWYRQDPGLGLRLIYFSYDVKMKEKGDIPEGYSVSREKKERFSLILESASTNQTSMYLCASSSSGANVLTFGAGSRLTVL.

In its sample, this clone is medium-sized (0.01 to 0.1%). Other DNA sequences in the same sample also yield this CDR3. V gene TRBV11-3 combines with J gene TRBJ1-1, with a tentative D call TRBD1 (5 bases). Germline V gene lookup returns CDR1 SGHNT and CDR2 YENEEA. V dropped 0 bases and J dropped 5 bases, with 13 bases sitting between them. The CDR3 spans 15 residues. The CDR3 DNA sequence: TGTGCCAGCAGCTTAGAAGGACAACGGAAGACTGAAGCTTTCTTT. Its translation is CASSLEGQRKTEAFF.

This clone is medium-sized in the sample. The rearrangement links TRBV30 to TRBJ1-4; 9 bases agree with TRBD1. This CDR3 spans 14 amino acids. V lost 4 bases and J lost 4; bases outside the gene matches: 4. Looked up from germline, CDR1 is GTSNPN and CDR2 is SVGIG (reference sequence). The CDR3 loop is CAWNRGQGNEKLFF. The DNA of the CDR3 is TGTGCCTGGAACCGGGGACAGGGTAATGAAAAACTGTTTTTT.